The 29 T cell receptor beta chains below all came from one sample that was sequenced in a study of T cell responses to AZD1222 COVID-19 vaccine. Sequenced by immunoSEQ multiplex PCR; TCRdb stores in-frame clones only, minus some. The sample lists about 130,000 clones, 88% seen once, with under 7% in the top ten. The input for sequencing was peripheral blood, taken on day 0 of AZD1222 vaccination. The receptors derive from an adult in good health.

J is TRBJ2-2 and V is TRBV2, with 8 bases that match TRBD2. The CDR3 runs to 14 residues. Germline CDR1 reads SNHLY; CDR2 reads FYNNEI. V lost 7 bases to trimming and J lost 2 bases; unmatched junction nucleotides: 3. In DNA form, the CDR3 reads TGTGCCAGCACGGGGACTAGTAACACCGGGGAGCTGTTTTTT. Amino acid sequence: CASTGTSNTGELFF. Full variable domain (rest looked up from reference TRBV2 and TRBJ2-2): EPEVTQTPSHQVTQMGQEVILRCVPISNHLYFYWYRQILGQKVEFLVSFYNNEISEKSEIFDDQFSVERPDGSNFTLKIRSTKLEDSAMYFCASTGTSNTGELFFGEGSRLTVL.

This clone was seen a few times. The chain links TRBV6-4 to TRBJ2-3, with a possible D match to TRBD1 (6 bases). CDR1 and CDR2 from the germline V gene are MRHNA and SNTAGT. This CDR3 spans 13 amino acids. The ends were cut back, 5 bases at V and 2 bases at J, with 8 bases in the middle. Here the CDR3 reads CASSPGATDTQYF. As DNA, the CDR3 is TGTGCCAGCAGTCCAGGGGCCACAGATACGCAGTATTTT.

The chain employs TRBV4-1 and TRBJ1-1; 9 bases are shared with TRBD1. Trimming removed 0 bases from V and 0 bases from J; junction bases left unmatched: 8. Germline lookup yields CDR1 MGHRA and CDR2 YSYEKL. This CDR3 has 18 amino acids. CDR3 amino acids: CASSQDFRTGVMNTEAFF. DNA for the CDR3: TGCGCCAGCAGCCAAGATTTTCGGACAGGGGTCATGAACACTGAAGCTTTCTTT.

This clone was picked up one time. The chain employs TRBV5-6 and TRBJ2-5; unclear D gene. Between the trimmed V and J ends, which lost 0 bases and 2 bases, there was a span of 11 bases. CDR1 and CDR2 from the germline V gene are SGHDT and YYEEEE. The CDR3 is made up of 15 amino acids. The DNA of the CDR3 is TGTGCCAGCAGCTTGGTAGGGAAGGCGCAAGAGACCCAGTACTTC. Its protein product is CASSLVGKAQETQYF.

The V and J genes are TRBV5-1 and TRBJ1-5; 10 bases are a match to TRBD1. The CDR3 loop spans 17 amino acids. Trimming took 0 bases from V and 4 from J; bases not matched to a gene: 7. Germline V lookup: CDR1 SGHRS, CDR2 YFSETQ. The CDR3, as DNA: TGCGCCAGCAGCTTGGATCCCGGGACAGGGGCAAATCAGCCCCAGCATTTT. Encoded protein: CASSLDPGTGANQPQHF.

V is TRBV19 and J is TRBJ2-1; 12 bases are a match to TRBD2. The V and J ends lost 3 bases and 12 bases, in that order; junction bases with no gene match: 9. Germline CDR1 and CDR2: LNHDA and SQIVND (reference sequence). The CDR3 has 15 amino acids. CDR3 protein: CASSMSASGRAGQFF. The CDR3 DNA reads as TGTGCCAGTAGTATGTCGGCTAGCGGGAGGGCGGGGCAGTTCTTC.

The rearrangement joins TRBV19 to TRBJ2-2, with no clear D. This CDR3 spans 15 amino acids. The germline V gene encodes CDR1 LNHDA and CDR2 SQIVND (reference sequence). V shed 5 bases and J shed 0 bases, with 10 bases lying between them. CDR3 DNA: TGTGCCAGTAGTTCCAAGGTCTCGAACACCGGGGAGCTGTTTTTT. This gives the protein CASSSKVSNTGELFF.

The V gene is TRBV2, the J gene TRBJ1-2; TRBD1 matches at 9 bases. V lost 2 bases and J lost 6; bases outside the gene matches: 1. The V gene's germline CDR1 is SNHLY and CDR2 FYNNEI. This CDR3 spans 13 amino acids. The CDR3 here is CASSEWDRDGYTF. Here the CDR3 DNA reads TGTGCCAGCAGTGAATGGGACAGGGATGGCTACACCTTC.

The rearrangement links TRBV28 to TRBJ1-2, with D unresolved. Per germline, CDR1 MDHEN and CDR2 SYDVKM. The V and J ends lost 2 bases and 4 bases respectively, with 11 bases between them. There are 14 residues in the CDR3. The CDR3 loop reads CASSLSEGPYGYTF. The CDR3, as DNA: TGTGCCAGCAGTTTAAGCGAGGGCCCCTATGGCTACACCTTC.

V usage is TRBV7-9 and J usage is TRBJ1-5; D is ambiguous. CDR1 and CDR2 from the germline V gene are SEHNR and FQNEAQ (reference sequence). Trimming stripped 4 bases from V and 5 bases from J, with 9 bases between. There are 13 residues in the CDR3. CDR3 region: CASSSDTYQPQHF. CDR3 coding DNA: TGTGCCAGCAGCTCTGACACCTATCAGCCCCAGCATTTT.

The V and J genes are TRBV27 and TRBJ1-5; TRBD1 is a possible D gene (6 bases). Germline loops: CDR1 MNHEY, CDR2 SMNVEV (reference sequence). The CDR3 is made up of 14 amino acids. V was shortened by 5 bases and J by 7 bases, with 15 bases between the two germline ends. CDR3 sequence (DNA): TGTGCCAGCAGTCAACAGGGATATGGGCAGCCCCAGCATTTT. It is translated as CASSQQGYGQPQHF.

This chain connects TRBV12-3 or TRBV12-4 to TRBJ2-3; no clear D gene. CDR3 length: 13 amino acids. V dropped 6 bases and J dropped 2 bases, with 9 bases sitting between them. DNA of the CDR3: TGTGCCAGCAGACTCGGACCCACAGATACGCAGTATTTT. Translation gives CASRLGPTDTQYF.

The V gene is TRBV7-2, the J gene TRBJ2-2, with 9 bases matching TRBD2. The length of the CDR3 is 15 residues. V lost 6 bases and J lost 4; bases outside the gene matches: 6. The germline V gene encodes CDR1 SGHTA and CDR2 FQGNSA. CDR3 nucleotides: TGTGCCAGCAGAGATAGCGGGAGTTTCACCGGGGAGCTGTTTTTT. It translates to CASRDSGSFTGELFF.

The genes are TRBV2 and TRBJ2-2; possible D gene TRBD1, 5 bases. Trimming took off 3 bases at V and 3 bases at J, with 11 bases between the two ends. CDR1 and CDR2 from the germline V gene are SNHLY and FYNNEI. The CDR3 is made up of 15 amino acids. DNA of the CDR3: TGTGCCAGCAGTGATTTAGGGGTGCACACCGGGGAGCTGTTTTTT. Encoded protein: CASSDLGVHTGELFF.

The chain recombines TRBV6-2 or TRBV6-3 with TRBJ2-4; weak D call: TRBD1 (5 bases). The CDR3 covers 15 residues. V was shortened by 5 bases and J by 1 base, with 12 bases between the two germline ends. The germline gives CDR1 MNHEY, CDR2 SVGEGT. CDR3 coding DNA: TGTGCCAGCAGTCGCTCGACAGTGGCCAAAAACATTCAGTACTTC. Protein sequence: CASSRSTVAKNIQYF.

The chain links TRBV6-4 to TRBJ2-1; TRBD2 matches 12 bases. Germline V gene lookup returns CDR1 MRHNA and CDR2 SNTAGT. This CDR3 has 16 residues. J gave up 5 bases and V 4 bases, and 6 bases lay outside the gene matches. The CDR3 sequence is CASSARTSGNHNEQFF. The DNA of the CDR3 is TGTGCCAGCAGTGCCCGGACTAGCGGGAACCACAATGAGCAGTTCTTC.

CDR3 bases: TGTGCCAGCAGTGATGGCCCCAGAGGAGGAGCTTTCTTT. Translating gives CASSDGPRGGAFF. The V call is TRBV25-1, the J call TRBJ1-1; D unresolved. CDR1 is MGHDK and CDR2 is SYGVNS in the germline V gene. The V and J ends lost 3 bases and 10 bases respectively, with 15 bases between them. The CDR3 has 13 amino acids.

The CDR3 coding sequence is TGTGCCAGCAGTCCCGGGTTCTCTGGAAACACCATATATTTT. Amino acids: CASSPGFSGNTIYF. The J gene is TRBJ1-3, the V gene TRBV6-5; the D is unclear. The CDR3 is 14 amino acids. Germline V gene data show CDR1 as MNHEY and CDR2 as SVGAGI. Trimming took off 5 bases at V and 0 bases at J, with 8 bases between the two ends.

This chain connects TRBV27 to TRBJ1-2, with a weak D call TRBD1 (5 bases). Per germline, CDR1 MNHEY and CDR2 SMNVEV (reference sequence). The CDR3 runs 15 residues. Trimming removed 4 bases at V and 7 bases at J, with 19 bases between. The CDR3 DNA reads TGTGCCAGCAGTTACGGACTGAGGGGCCTTGGTGGCTACACCTTC. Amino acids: CASSYGLRGLGGYTF.

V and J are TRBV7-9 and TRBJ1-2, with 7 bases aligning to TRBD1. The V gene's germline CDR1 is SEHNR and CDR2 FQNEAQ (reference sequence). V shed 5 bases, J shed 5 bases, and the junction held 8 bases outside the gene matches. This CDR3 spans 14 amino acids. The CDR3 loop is CASSPGQEPYGYTF. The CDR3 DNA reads TGTGCCAGCAGCCCCGGACAGGAACCTTATGGCTACACCTTC.

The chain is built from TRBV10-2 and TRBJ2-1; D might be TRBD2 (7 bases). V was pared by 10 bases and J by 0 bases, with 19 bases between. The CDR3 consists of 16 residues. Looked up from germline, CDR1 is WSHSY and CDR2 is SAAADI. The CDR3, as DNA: TGCGCCACCACAGGGAGGGGCCTTTCCTCCTACAATGAGCAGTTCTTC. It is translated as CATTGRGLSSYNEQFF.

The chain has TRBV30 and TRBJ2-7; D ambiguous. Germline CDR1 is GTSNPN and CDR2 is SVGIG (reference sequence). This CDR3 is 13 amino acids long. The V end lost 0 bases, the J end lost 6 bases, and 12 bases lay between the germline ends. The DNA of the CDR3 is TGTGCCTGGAGTGTAGGGCCTTTCTCCGAGCAGTACTTC. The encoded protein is CAWSVGPFSEQYF.

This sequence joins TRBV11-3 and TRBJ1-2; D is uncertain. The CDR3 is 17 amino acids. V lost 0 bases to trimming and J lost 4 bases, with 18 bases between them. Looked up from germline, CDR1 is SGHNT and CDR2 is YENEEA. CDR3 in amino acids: CASSLDPPSTERYGYTF. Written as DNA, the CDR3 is TGTGCCAGCAGCTTAGATCCCCCCTCGACGGAACGCTATGGCTACACCTTC. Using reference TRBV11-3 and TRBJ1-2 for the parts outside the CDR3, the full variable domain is EAGVVQSPRYKIIEKKQPVAFWCNPISGHNTLYWYLQNLGQGPELLIRYENEEAVDDSQLPKDRFSAERLKGVDSTLKIQPAELGDSAVYLCASSLDPPSTERYGYTFGSGTRLTVV.

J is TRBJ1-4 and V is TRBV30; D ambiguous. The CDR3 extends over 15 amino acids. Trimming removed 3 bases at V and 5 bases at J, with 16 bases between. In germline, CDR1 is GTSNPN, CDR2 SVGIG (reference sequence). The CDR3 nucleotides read TGTGCCTGGAGGGCCGCGGGAGGGTCGAATGAAAAACTGTTTTTT. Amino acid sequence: CAWRAAGGSNEKLFF.

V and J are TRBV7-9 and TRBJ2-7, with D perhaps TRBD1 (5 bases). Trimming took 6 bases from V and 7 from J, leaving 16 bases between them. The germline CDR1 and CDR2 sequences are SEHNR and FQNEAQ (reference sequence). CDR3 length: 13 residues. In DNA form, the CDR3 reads TGTGCCAGCAGTCCCAGGGCCCCCGGAGAGCAGTACTTC. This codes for CASSPRAPGEQYF.

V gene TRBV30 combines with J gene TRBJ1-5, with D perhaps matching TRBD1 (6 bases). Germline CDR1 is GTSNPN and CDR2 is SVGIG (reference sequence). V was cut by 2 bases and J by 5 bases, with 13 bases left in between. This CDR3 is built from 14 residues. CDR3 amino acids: CAWSPGQSYQPQHF. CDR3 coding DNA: TGTGCCTGGAGTCCCGGACAGAGCTATCAGCCCCAGCATTTT. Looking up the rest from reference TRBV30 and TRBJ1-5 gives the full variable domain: SQTIHQWPATLVQPVGSPLSLECTVEGTSNPNLYWYRQAAGRGLQLLFYSVGIGQISSEVPQNLSASRPQDRQFILSSKKLLLSDSGFYLCAWSPGQSYQPQHFGDGTRLSIL.

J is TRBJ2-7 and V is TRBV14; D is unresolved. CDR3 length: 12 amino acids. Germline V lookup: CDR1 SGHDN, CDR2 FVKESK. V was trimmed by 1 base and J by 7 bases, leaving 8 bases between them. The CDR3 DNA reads TGTGCCAGCAGCCAAGTGGGGAATGAGCAGTACTTC. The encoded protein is CASSQVGNEQYF.

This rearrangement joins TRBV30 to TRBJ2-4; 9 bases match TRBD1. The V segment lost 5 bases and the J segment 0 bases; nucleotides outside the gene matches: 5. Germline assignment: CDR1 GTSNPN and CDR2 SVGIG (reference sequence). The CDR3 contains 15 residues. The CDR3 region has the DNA TGTGCCTGGGGGGGACAGGGCGTAGCCAAAAACATTCAGTACTTC. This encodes CAWGGQGVAKNIQYF.

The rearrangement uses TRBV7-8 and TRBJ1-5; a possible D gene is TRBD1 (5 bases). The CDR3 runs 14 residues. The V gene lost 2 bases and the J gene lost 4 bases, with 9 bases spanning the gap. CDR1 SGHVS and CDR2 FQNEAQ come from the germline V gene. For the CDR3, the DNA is TGTGCCAGCAGCTTACGGGGGGTTAATCAGCCCCAGCATTTT. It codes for CASSLRGVNQPQHF. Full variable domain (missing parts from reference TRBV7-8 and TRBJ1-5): GAGVSQSPRYKVAKRGQDVALRCDPISGHVSLFWYQQALGQGPEFLTYFQNEAQLDKSGLPSDRFFAERPEGSVSTLKIQRTQQEDSAVYLCASSLRGVNQPQHFGDGTRLSIL.